This T cell receptor (beta chain) was recovered during a study of technical replicates of blood from several donors. Clones were sequenced by immunoSEQ multiplex PCR, and TCRdb holds only the in-frame ones, with some missing. Of 45,000 to 60,000 clones detected, roughly nine tenths appear once; the ten largest clones hold around 4%. The V end lost 1 base, the J end lost 1 base, and 12 bases lay between the germline ends. The CDR3 spans 16 residues. Germline loops: CDR1 KGHSH, CDR2 LQKENI. The sequence came from a human donor in good health. Some clones in this sample may be carry-over from other donors' samples. The chain joins TRBV18 to TRBJ2-3, with D maybe TRBD1 (6 bases). Sequencing was carried out using PBMCs. The CDR3 reads CASSPLETGRTDTQYF. CDR3 nucleotide sequence: TGTGCCAGCTCACCACTCGAAACAGGGCGCACAGATACGCAGTATTTT.